This entry lists 31 T cell receptor beta chains sequenced from one sample in a study of identifying expanded T cells in peripheral blood (dated 2019 in TCRdb). Libraries were prepared through the immunoSEQ multiplex PCR assay. The immuneACCESS repertoire file appears here via TCRdb, limited to in-frame rearrangements. These files lack a portion of the clones; in checked studies, under half of the deficit traces to unresolved V genes, and the cause of the others is not known. The sample includes under 110,000 clones, with around 88% observed a single time. About 15% of the sample belongs to the ten largest clones. The sample consisted of blood. All receptors derive from a person between 18 and 70 years old in good health.

The rearrangement uses TRBV7-9 and TRBJ1-5, with a weak D call TRBD1 (5 bases). Germline V gene data show CDR1 as SEHNR and CDR2 as FQNEAQ (reference sequence). The CDR3 extends over 15 amino acids. Between the trimmed V and J ends, which lost 5 bases and 7 bases, there was a span of 18 bases. The CDR3 DNA follows: TGTGCCAGCAGCCCTCTCCCCGCAGGGATCCAGCCCCAGCATTTT. Encoded protein: CASSPLPAGIQPQHF.

This rearrangement joins TRBV9 to TRBJ2-3; maybe TRBD2 (6 bases). The germline V and J ends were trimmed by 6 bases and 8 bases, with 13 bases remaining between them. From germline, CDR1 is SGDLS and CDR2 YYNGEE. The CDR3 extends over 12 amino acids. CDR3 DNA: TGTGCCAGCACGGGCGGGGAGTCTACGCAGTATTTT. Translating it yields CASTGGESTQYF.

The gene calls are TRBV4-1 and TRBJ1-2, with 12 bases identical to TRBD1. Germline values: CDR1 MGHRA, CDR2 YSYEKL. J was trimmed by 5 bases and V by 1 base; bases with no gene match: 17. The CDR3 length is 20 residues. Here the CDR3 DNA reads TGCGCCAGCAGCCAAGGAGGCCCCCAACCGGGACAGGGGGCGCGGTATGGCTACACCTTC. Amino acid sequence: CASSQGGPQPGQGARYGYTF.

This clone was recorded a few times. This chain joins TRBV20-1 and TRBJ1-2; no reliable D call. Trimming stripped 6 bases from V and 4 bases from J, with 9 bases between. CDR1 is DFQATT, CDR2 SNEGSKA, per germline (reference sequence). This CDR3 is 11 amino acids long. The DNA for the CDR3 is TGCAGTGCAGTGTTAGGCTATGGCTACACCTTC. Encoded protein: CSAVLGYGYTF.

The J gene is TRBJ1-6, the V gene TRBV28, with TRBD1 matching 9 bases. The CDR3 is 15 residues long. With V trimmed by 3 bases and J by 7 bases, 4 bases remained unmatched. Germline values: CDR1 MDHEN, CDR2 SYDVKM. The CDR3 DNA reads as TGTGCCAGCAGTTTGTACGGACAGGGGAATTCACCCCTCCACTTT. It codes for CASSLYGQGNSPLHF.

This clone was counted once. The chain recombines TRBV7-9 with TRBJ2-1, with a tentative D call TRBD2 (5 bases). CDR3 size: 17 residues. The germline V and J ends were trimmed by 1 base and 1 base, with 14 bases remaining between them. CDR1 and CDR2 (germline): SEHNR, FQNEAQ (reference sequence). CDR3 coding DNA: TGTGCCAGCAGCTTAGAACCCACTAGTAGGTCCTACAATGAGCAGTTCTTC. Amino acids: CASSLEPTSRSYNEQFF.

The chain has TRBV7-2 and TRBJ2-3; possible D gene TRBD2, 6 bases. This CDR3 spans 16 amino acids. V was shortened by 5 bases and J by 1 base, with 16 bases between the two germline ends. Germline CDR1 and CDR2: SGHTA and FQGNSA. This chain's CDR3 is CASSRVLGGGTDTQYF. CDR3 DNA sequence: TGTGCCAGCAGCCGAGTTCTCGGCGGGGGCACAGATACGCAGTATTTT.

This chain uses TRBV6-5 with TRBJ1-1, with D hard to call. V was trimmed by 7 bases and J by 6 bases, leaving 18 bases between them. CDR1 and CDR2 (germline): MNHEY, SVGAGI. This CDR3 comprises 14 residues. CDR3 region: CASTPTGPGSEAFF. In DNA, the CDR3 is TGTGCCAGCACCCCGACGGGTCCTGGCTCTGAAGCTTTCTTT.

The chain recombines TRBV2 with TRBJ1-2; TRBD1 might be the D (6 bases). V was shortened by 7 bases and J by 2 bases, with 11 bases between the two germline ends. In germline, CDR1 is SNHLY, CDR2 FYNNEI. The CDR3 sequence is 13 residues long. The CDR3 sequence is CASNLDRNYGYTF. CDR3 sequence (DNA): TGTGCCAGCAACCTGGACAGAAACTATGGCTACACCTTC.

The gene calls are TRBV15 and TRBJ2-5; TRBD2 might be the D (6 bases). This CDR3 spans 16 amino acids. The V and J ends lost 1 base and 2 bases respectively, with 14 bases between them. CDR1 LNHNV and CDR2 YYDKDF come from the germline V gene (reference sequence). CDR3 residues: CATSRGQAGSQETQYF. In DNA, the CDR3 is TGTGCCACCAGCAGAGGCCAGGCGGGGTCACAAGAGACCCAGTACTTC.

This chain links TRBV27 with TRBJ1-1; a weak D match, TRBD1 (6 bases). V was pared by 5 bases and J by 2 bases, with 12 bases between. The germline V gene has CDR1 MNHEY and CDR2 SMNVEV (reference sequence). This CDR3 spans 14 amino acids. This CDR3 is CASSPWTANTEAFF. The CDR3 nucleotides read TGTGCCAGCAGTCCCTGGACAGCCAACACTGAAGCTTTCTTT.

V and J are TRBV7-2 and TRBJ1-1; D gene ambiguous. CDR3 length: 15 residues. CDR1 is SGHTA and CDR2 is FQGNSA in the germline V gene. Trimming took off 5 bases at V and 2 bases at J, with 15 bases between the two ends. This CDR3 is CASSRDPHSNTEAFF. The CDR3 DNA follows: TGTGCCAGCAGCCGCGACCCGCACAGCAACACTGAAGCTTTCTTT.

The chain recombines TRBV2 with TRBJ1-1, with D hard to call. This CDR3 contains 15 residues. From germline, CDR1 is SNHLY and CDR2 FYNNEI. V dropped 0 bases and J dropped 7 bases, with 15 bases sitting between them. The CDR3 region has the DNA TGTGCCAGCAGTGAAGCGCTTCGTCAGGTTGGTGAAGCTTTCTTT. This translates into CASSEALRQVGEAFF.

This chain joins TRBV4-1 and TRBJ1-2; unclear D gene. Germline CDR1 reads MGHRA; CDR2 reads YSYEKL. This CDR3 is 16 amino acids long. V was clipped by 1 base and J by 1 base, with 13 bases between them. CDR3 in DNA: TGCGCCAGCAGCCAAGGAGCCTCTGGGGATAACTATGGCTACACCTTC. Its translation is CASSQGASGDNYGYTF.

V usage is TRBV7-9 and J usage is TRBJ1-1, with TRBD1 as a possible D gene (5 bases). The V end lost 5 bases, the J end lost 1 base, and 11 bases lay between the germline ends. Per the germline V gene, CDR1 is SEHNR and CDR2 is FQNEAQ (reference sequence). The CDR3 has 14 amino acids. CDR3 residues: CASSLPDRNTEAFF. The CDR3 DNA reads as TGTGCCAGCAGCCTACCCGACAGGAACACTGAAGCTTTCTTT. The full variable domain, its missing parts supplied by reference TRBV7-9 and TRBJ1-1, is DTGVSQNPRHKITKRGQNVTFRCDPISEHNRLYWYRQTLGQGPEFLTYFQNEAQLEKSRLLSDRFSAERPKGSFSTLEIQRTEQGDSAMYLCASSLPDRNTEAFFGQGTRLTVV.

The chain joins TRBV5-5 to TRBJ1-4, with TRBD1 matching over 7 bases. Looked up from germline, CDR1 is SGHKS and CDR2 is YYEKEE (reference sequence). The V segment lost 5 bases and the J segment 2 bases; nucleotides outside the gene matches: 6. This CDR3 spans 15 amino acids. CDR3 sequence reads: CASRRTTGTNEKLFF. As DNA, the CDR3 is TGTGCCAGCAGACGAACGACAGGGACTAATGAAAAACTGTTTTTT. The full variable domain, completed using reference TRBV5-5 and TRBJ1-4, is DAGVTQSPTHLIKTRGQQVTLRCSPISGHKSVSWYQQVLGQGPQFIFQYYEKEERGRGNFPDRFSARQFPNYSSELNVNALLLGDSALYLCASRRTTGTNEKLFFGSGTQLSVL.

The J gene is TRBJ2-5, the V gene TRBV7-2, with D tentatively TRBD2 (5 bases). The CDR3 totals 13 residues. Germline lookup yields CDR1 SGHTA and CDR2 FQGNSA. The ends were cut back, 5 bases at V and 4 bases at J, with 11 bases in the middle. The CDR3 region is CASSGGLLETQYF. The CDR3 DNA sequence: TGTGCCAGCAGCGGCGGGCTATTAGAGACCCAGTACTTC.

The J gene is TRBJ1-1, the V gene TRBV23-1, with TRBD1 matching over 8 bases. TRBV23-1 is an ORF for which the function is uncertain. The CDR3 sequence is 18 residues long. The ends lost 3 bases at V and 3 bases at J; junction bases unmatched: 15. The CDR3 loop reads CASSHRPPTDRGDTEAFF. In DNA form, the CDR3 reads TGCGCCAGCAGTCATCGTCCACCGACTGACAGGGGCGACACTGAAGCTTTCTTT.

The chain has TRBV2 and TRBJ1-2, with a possible D match to TRBD1 (5 bases). Germline V lookup: CDR1 SNHLY, CDR2 FYNNEI. V gave up 2 bases and J gave up 7 bases, with 14 bases separating them. This CDR3 region has 14 residues. CDR3: CASSENPGYGGYTF. The CDR3, as DNA: TGTGCCAGCAGTGAAAATCCAGGGTATGGTGGCTACACCTTC.

The rearrangement joins TRBV6-6 to TRBJ2-7; a weak D match, TRBD1 (6 bases). CDR3 size: 16 residues. Trimming stripped 2 bases from V and 0 bases from J, with 14 bases between. In germline, CDR1 is MNHNY, CDR2 SVGAGI (reference sequence). CDR3 region: CASSYPFEQGSYEQYF. DNA of the CDR3: TGTGCCAGCAGTTACCCCTTCGAACAGGGCTCCTACGAGCAGTACTTC.

The chain uses TRBV5-1 and TRBJ2-2; perhaps TRBD2 as D (6 bases). CDR1 is SGHRS and CDR2 is YFSETQ in the germline V gene. V lost 0 bases and J lost 3, with 9 bases in between. The CDR3 has 15 amino acids. The CDR3 DNA reads as TGCGCCAGCAGCTTGGTGGGGGGAGACACCGGGGAGCTGTTTTTT. It is translated as CASSLVGGDTGELFF.

The V and J genes are TRBV7-8 and TRBJ1-1; 9 bases are shared with TRBD1. The CDR3 contains 14 residues. The V gene's germline CDR1 is SGHVS and CDR2 FQNEAQ. Trimming removed 4 bases from V and 4 bases from J; junction bases left unmatched: 4. The CDR3 loop reads CASSSGQGPTEAFF. For the CDR3, the DNA is TGTGCCAGCAGCTCTGGACAGGGGCCCACTGAAGCTTTCTTT.

The chain joins TRBV6-6 to TRBJ2-7; possibly TRBD2 for D (5 bases). Trimming took 5 bases from V and 3 from J, leaving 20 bases between them. In germline, CDR1 is MNHNY, CDR2 SVGAGI (reference sequence). The CDR3 totals 16 residues. CDR3 region: CASSQLSLGLNYEQYF. CDR3 DNA: TGTGCCAGCAGTCAACTGAGCTTAGGACTGAACTACGAGCAGTACTTC.

The rearrangement links TRBV6-5 to TRBJ2-5; D unresolved. CDR1 and CDR2 from the germline V gene are MNHEY and SVGAGI. V was cut by 0 bases and J by 0 bases, with 11 bases left in between. The CDR3 spans 16 residues. The CDR3 is CASSYSGIEDQETQYF. The CDR3 coding sequence is TGTGCCAGCAGTTACTCCGGTATTGAGGACCAAGAGACCCAGTACTTC.

J is TRBJ1-2 and V is TRBV30, with 8 bases lining up with TRBD1. The CDR3 totals 19 residues. Germline V CDR1 and CDR2: GTSNPN, SVGIG (reference sequence). V shed 7 bases, J shed 3 bases, and the junction held 25 bases outside the gene matches. CDR3 DNA: TGTGCCTACGGCGGGAGGGGGCCGCAGGGGGCTTCTCTCGACTATGGCTACACCTTC. This translates into CAYGGRGPQGASLDYGYTF.

The chain recombines TRBV9 with TRBJ2-1; D remains unclear. Germline values: CDR1 SGDLS, CDR2 YYNGEE. V lost 3 bases, J lost 2 bases, and 12 bases lay in between. This CDR3 has 15 residues. The CDR3 here is CASSGHPGAYNEQFF. The CDR3 region has the DNA TGTGCCAGCAGCGGCCATCCAGGTGCCTACAATGAGCAGTTCTTC.

V is TRBV2 and J is TRBJ2-5; no clear D. The germline V gene encodes CDR1 SNHLY and CDR2 FYNNEI. V was clipped by 4 bases and J by 5 bases, with 14 bases between them. CDR3 length: 14 amino acids. The CDR3 protein is CASSANPASETQYF. The CDR3 DNA reads TGTGCCAGCAGTGCCAATCCAGCTTCGGAGACCCAGTACTTC.

V is TRBV6-5 and J is TRBJ1-1, with a weak D call TRBD1 (6 bases). CDR3 size: 15 residues. V was cut by 2 bases and J by 4 bases, with 14 bases left in between. The germline V gene encodes CDR1 MNHEY and CDR2 SVGAGI. CDR3 bases: TGTGCCAGCAGTTACGCCGGGGGCAGGGGCACTGAAGCTTTCTTT. Protein sequence: CASSYAGGRGTEAFF.

Here the CDR3 DNA reads TGTGCCAGCAGTAGAGCGGGGGGACCCAGGAATGAGCAGTTCTTC. Translating gives CASSRAGGPRNEQFF. J is TRBJ2-1 and V is TRBV7-2, with 9 bases matching TRBD2. The CDR3 runs to 15 residues. Germline CDR1 SGHTA, CDR2 FQGNSA. The V gene end was trimmed by 6 bases and the J gene end by 7 bases; junction bases not matched to a gene: 10.

This sequence joins TRBV30 and TRBJ2-3, with TRBD1 matching 7 bases. J was trimmed by 0 bases and V by 5 bases; bases with no gene match: 5. The CDR3 contains 14 residues. Germline CDR1 and CDR2: GTSNPN and SVGIG (reference sequence). This chain's CDR3 is CAWLDRRSTDTQYF. CDR3 nucleotides: TGTGCCTGGTTGGACAGGCGGAGCACAGATACGCAGTATTTT.

This chain connects TRBV19 to TRBJ2-7; weak D call: TRBD2 (6 bases). The CDR3 length is 15 residues. CDR1 LNHDA and CDR2 SQIVND come from the germline V gene (reference sequence). Trimming cost V 4 bases and J 2 bases, with 15 bases left between them. The CDR3 nucleotides read TGTGCCAGTAGTAGCCCCGCCGGCGGGACCTACGAGCAGTACTTC. This encodes CASSSPAGGTYEQYF.